This TCR beta chain was identified during a study of memory CD4+ T cells and cytomegalovirus serostatus. Whole-study results and caveats: Of more than 150 reported CMV TCRbeta sequences, under 80 were found in memory CD4+ repertoires.

Single viable CD3+CD4+CD8-CD45RO+ cells were sorted as the memory CD4+ T cells. Germline V gene lookup returns CDR1 SGHNT and CDR2 YYREEE (reference sequence). This CDR3 is built from 13 residues. The V end lost 3 bases, the J end lost 1 base, and 8 bases lay between the germline ends. This clone was picked up a small number of times. Its antigen is as yet unknown. Repertoires were generated with immunoSEQ multiplex PCR, while TCRdb's copy carries only in-frame clones and drops some. In the table there are 56,000 or so clones, 82% of which are singletons. V usage is TRBV5-4 and J usage is TRBJ2-7; D might be TRBD1 (5 bases). The receptor was derived from an adult in good health and CMV-seronegative. The material sequenced was memory CD4+ T cells from blood. DNA of the CDR3: TGTGCCAGCAGCTCAACAGGATCCTACGAGCAGTACTTC. It encodes CASSSTGSYEQYF.